The 18 T cell receptor beta chains given below trace back to one sample, sequenced in a study of siplizumab effects on memory and regulatory T cells. Profiled with immunoSEQ multiplex PCR; TCRdb holds only in-frame clones, not every one. The data show tens of thousands of clones, with around 97% seen just once and 1.1% held by the top ten. Material for sequencing was naive CD8+ T cells sorted from blood. The source is a human donor in good health.

The chain uses TRBV9 and TRBJ2-1; 9 nucleotides match TRBD2. Trimming took 4 bases from V and 8 from J; bases not matched to a gene: 7. In germline, CDR1 is SGDLS, CDR2 YYNGEE. The CDR3 is 14 amino acids. CDR3 sequence (DNA): TGTGCCAGCAGCCTTAGCGGGAGTTTCGATGAGCAGTTCTTC. Amino acid sequence: CASSLSGSFDEQFF.

The chain carries TRBV5-1 and TRBJ1-1; 10 nucleotides agree with TRBD1. The CDR3 has 14 amino acids. V lost 4 bases and J lost 5; bases outside the gene matches: 5. The V gene's germline CDR1 is SGHRS and CDR2 YFSETQ. The CDR3, as DNA: TGCGCCAGCAGCACCCGGGACAGGGGAACTGAAGCTTTCTTT. Its translation: CASSTRDRGTEAFF.

The rearrangement joins TRBV2 to TRBJ2-5; 7 bases agree with TRBD1. The V gene end was trimmed by 6 bases and the J gene end by 2 bases; junction bases not matched to a gene: 3. Germline values: CDR1 SNHLY, CDR2 FYNNEI. The CDR3 totals 13 residues. Here the CDR3 reads CASRNRGQETQYF. CDR3 coding DNA: TGTGCCAGCAGGAACAGGGGTCAAGAGACCCAGTACTTC.

This clone was observed a single time. The chain combines TRBV12-5 with TRBJ1-2, with D possibly TRBD1 on 6 matching bases. V lost 6 bases, J lost 4 bases, and 15 bases lay in between. Germline V lookup: CDR1 LGHNT, CDR2 FRNRAP. The CDR3 spans 14 residues. The CDR3 DNA reads as TGTGCTAGTGGGCCGGACAGTCGGGGCTATGGCTACACCTTC. Residues: CASGPDSRGYGYTF.

The chain has TRBV9 and TRBJ1-4, with D hard to call. V lost 4 bases and J lost 6, with 16 bases in between. There are 15 residues in the CDR3. CDR1 is SGDLS and CDR2 is YYNGEE in the germline V gene. The CDR3 loop reads CASSFEGRDDEKLFF. The CDR3 nucleotides read TGTGCCAGCAGCTTTGAAGGCAGAGACGATGAAAAACTGTTTTTT.

The chain has TRBV4-1 and TRBJ2-7, with 7 nucleotides matching TRBD2. The CDR3 is made up of 16 amino acids. V lost 4 bases and J lost 0; bases outside the gene matches: 9. Germline V gives CDR1 MGHRA, CDR2 YSYEKL. CDR3 DNA: TGCGCCAGCAGCCTCAAAAGGGAGGGAAGCTCCTACGAGCAGTACTTC. Translating it yields CASSLKREGSSYEQYF.

The chain's CDR3 is CASSLYYEQYF. The DNA of the CDR3 is TGTGCCAGCAGCTTGTACTACGAGCAGTACTTC. V and J are TRBV7-8 and TRBJ2-7; the D is unclear. The CDR3 has 11 residues. V was shortened by 3 bases and J by 3 bases, with 3 bases between the two germline ends. In germline, CDR1 is SGHVS, CDR2 FQNEAQ.

V gene TRBV6-5 combines with J gene TRBJ2-5, with D perhaps being TRBD1 or TRBD2 (5 bases each). The CDR3 length is 14 residues. V gave up 6 bases and J gave up 1 base, with 12 bases separating them. Per the germline V gene, CDR1 is MNHEY and CDR2 is SVGAGI. This CDR3 is CASRYPGAQETQYF. The CDR3 nucleotides read TGTGCCAGCAGGTACCCCGGGGCCCAAGAGACCCAGTACTTC.

V gene TRBV29-1 combines with J gene TRBJ1-1; D is possibly TRBD1 (6 bases). Germline CDR1 and CDR2: SQVTM and ANQGSEA. Trimming took 7 bases from V and 6 from J, leaving 15 bases between them. The CDR3 spans 12 residues. This CDR3 is CSDFTGTPEAFF. As DNA, the CDR3 is TGCAGCGATTTTACAGGGACCCCTGAAGCTTTCTTT.

The chain couples TRBV6-5 to TRBJ1-4; TRBD1 matches at 10 bases. V was clipped by 5 bases and J by 7 bases; unmatched bases: 4. Germline CDR1 is MNHEY and CDR2 is SVGAGI. CDR3 length: 14 residues. The CDR3 region has the DNA TGTGCCAGCAGTCCGGGACAGGGGTCTGAAAAACTGTTTTTT. Its protein is CASSPGQGSEKLFF.

J is TRBJ1-3 and V is TRBV5-1; D remains unclear. The germline V gene encodes CDR1 SGHRS and CDR2 YFSETQ. This CDR3 comprises 14 residues. V was cut by 0 bases and J by 4 bases, with 8 bases left in between. The CDR3 spells CASSLEGTGNTIYF. CDR3 coding DNA: TGCGCCAGCAGCTTGGAAGGAACCGGAAACACCATATATTTT.

This chain links TRBV5-4 with TRBJ2-3, with unresolved D. The CDR3 contains 17 residues. Germline CDR1 is SGHNT and CDR2 is YYREEE (reference sequence). Trimming left V 0 bases short and J 3 bases short, with 17 bases between. DNA of the CDR3: TGTGCCAGCAGCTTGGGACCGGGCCAGCAAGATACAGATACGCAGTATTTT. Translation gives CASSLGPGQQDTDTQYF.

This rearrangement joins TRBV19 to TRBJ2-5; 12 nucleotides match TRBD1. With 3 bases clipped from V and 5 bases from J, the junction kept 7 bases outside the gene matches. This CDR3 comprises 16 residues. The germline V gene encodes CDR1 LNHDA and CDR2 SQIVND (reference sequence). CDR3 DNA sequence: TGTGCCAGTAGTATGTTGGGACAGGGGGCATTGGAGACCCAGTACTTC. It codes for CASSMLGQGALETQYF.

The CDR3 DNA sequence: TGTGCCAGCAGCTCCCCCCCCGTAAAGGGCGAGCAGTACTTC. Amino acid sequence: CASSSPPVKGEQYF. V usage is TRBV11-3 and J usage is TRBJ2-7; no clear D gene. The CDR3 has 14 residues. The ends were cut back, 4 bases at V and 6 bases at J, with 16 bases in the middle. The germline V gene has CDR1 SGHNT and CDR2 YENEEA.

This sequence joins TRBV11-2 and TRBJ1-5; D unresolved. V lost 1 base to trimming and J lost 8 bases, with 15 bases between them. Germline loops: CDR1 SGHAT, CDR2 FQNNGV. The CDR3 is 15 residues long. In DNA form, the CDR3 reads TGTGCCAGCAGCTTAGGGGCTACCTCCGGGGAGCCCCAGCATTTT. This translates into CASSLGATSGEPQHF.

V is TRBV19 and J is TRBJ1-2; TRBD1 matches at 7 bases. Trimming cost V 0 bases and J 8 bases; bases outside gene matches: 9. The CDR3 extends over 15 amino acids. Germline-derived CDR1 and CDR2 are LNHDA and SQIVND (reference sequence). CDR3 sequence (DNA): TGTGCCAGTAGTATAGAGTGGCAGGGGGAGTACGGCTACACCTTC. Amino acids: CASSIEWQGEYGYTF.

About this clone: The same CDR3 also results from other DNA sequences found in this sample. The rearrangement links TRBV28 to TRBJ2-5; D uncertain. Germline-derived CDR1 and CDR2 are MDHEN and SYDVKM. CDR3 length: 14 amino acids. V lost 5 bases and J 1 base, leaving 11 bases between the germline ends. The chain's CDR3 is CASSPLGGQETQYF. Here the CDR3 DNA reads TGTGCCAGCAGTCCCCTGGGCGGCCAAGAGACCCAGTACTTC. Together with reference TRBV28 and TRBJ2-5, the CDR3 gives the full variable domain: DVKVTQSSRYLVKRTGEKVFLECVQDMDHENMFWYRQDPGLGLRLIYFSYDVKMKEKGDIPEGYSVSREKKERFSLILESASTNQTSMYLCASSPLGGQETQYFGPGTRLLVL.

The rearrangement joins TRBV27 to TRBJ2-3; 9 nucleotides match TRBD2. The V gene's germline CDR1 is MNHEY and CDR2 SMNVEV (reference sequence). CDR3 length equals 15 residues. The J segment lost 5 bases and the V segment lost 2 bases, leaving 5 bases of the junction unmatched. The CDR3 reads CASSLGAGGVDTQYF. CDR3 sequence (DNA): TGTGCCAGCAGTTTAGGGGCGGGAGGGGTAGATACGCAGTATTTT.